One TCR beta chain is described in this entry. The target antigen is unknown. The identical CDR3 is also encoded by other nucleotide sequences in the sample. These data originate in a study of radiotherapy plus CTLA-4 blockade in lung cancer. General study points: Radiotherapy plus ipilimumab was followed by expansion in blood of tumor-derived TCR clones. It was early blood T cell clone dynamics, with interferon-beta, that reportedly best predicted response.

Unmatched junction bases numbered 4, after V lost 3 bases and J lost 4 bases. The CDR3 has 14 residues. Germline V gene data show CDR1 as SGDLS and CDR2 as YYNGEE. Using immunoSEQ multiplex PCR, the repertoire was profiled, and TCRdb retains in-frame clones only, with some absent. Of 90,000 to 150,000 clones listed, nearly 80% were seen once; the top ten hold 5% to 5.5%. Those patients who had chemo-refractory metastatic non-small-cell lung cancer were given focal radiation along with CTLA-4 blockade through ipilimumab. Sequenced material: peripheral blood, taken from a patient treated with radiotherapy plus ipilimumab. J is TRBJ2-3 and V is TRBV9, with 8 bases fitting TRBD2. This TCR was recovered from a human donor with non-small cell lung cancer who had a partial response to radiotherapy plus ipilimumab. The CDR3 sequence: CASSAGGGPDTQYF. The CDR3 DNA follows: TGTGCCAGCAGCGCCGGGGGGGGCCCAGATACGCAGTATTTT.